A single sample is the source of the 25 T cell receptor beta chains below, sequenced in a study of cytomegalovirus exposure and HLA in healthy donors. PCR amplification relied on 60 Vbeta primers (plus 13 Jbeta primers). This table comes from immunoSEQ multiplex PCR, and its TCRdb copy is limited to in-frame clones, with some not included. This sample's table has about 43,000 clones. Sequencing input: PBMCs. Receptors originate from a woman in her 30s in good health and CMV-seronegative.

Turning to this clone: Other nucleotide sequences from this sample produce the same CDR3. The genes are TRBV4-1 and TRBJ1-1, with 8 nucleotides matching TRBD1. CDR1 and CDR2 (germline): MGHRA, YSYEKL. V shed 0 bases, J shed 4 bases, and the junction held 4 bases outside the gene matches. CDR3 length: 15 residues. The DNA for the CDR3 is TGCGCCAGCAGCCAAGATCTCAGGGGGCTCACTGAAGCTTTCTTT. The encoded protein is CASSQDLRGLTEAFF.

V gene TRBV6-1 combines with J gene TRBJ1-6; 8 nucleotides line up with TRBD1. Germline V gene data show CDR1 as MNHNS and CDR2 as SASEGT. The V segment lost 4 bases and the J segment 10 bases; nucleotides outside the gene matches: 9. The CDR3 totals 15 residues. The CDR3 loop reads CASSGWDRWDSPLHF. CDR3 in DNA: TGTGCCAGCAGTGGCTGGGACAGGTGGGACTCACCCCTCCACTTT.

The V call is TRBV18, the J call TRBJ2-2; no definite D call. CDR1 is KGHSH and CDR2 is LQKENI in the germline V gene. The V end lost 1 base, the J end lost 7 bases, and 10 bases lay between the germline ends. The CDR3 covers 14 residues. This chain's CDR3 is CASSPLNIDGELFF. CDR3 sequence (DNA): TGTGCCAGCTCACCACTGAACATCGACGGGGAGCTGTTTTTT.

The rearrangement joins TRBV7-2 to TRBJ1-1; the D is unclear. CDR1 is SGHTA, CDR2 FQGNSA, per germline. V was trimmed by 2 bases and J by 0 bases, leaving 7 bases between them. The CDR3 covers 14 residues. The CDR3 is CASSLNSVNTEAFF. The DNA of the CDR3 is TGTGCCAGCAGCTTAAACAGTGTGAACACTGAAGCTTTCTTT.

This rearrangement joins TRBV29-1 to TRBJ1-1; D is possibly TRBD1 (6 bases). This CDR3 has 14 amino acids. V gave up 6 bases and J gave up 0 bases, with 14 bases separating them. Per the germline V gene, CDR1 is SQVTM and CDR2 is ANQGSEA. CDR3 loop: CSVRQVILNTEAFF. The CDR3 nucleotides are TGCAGCGTCAGACAGGTTATACTGAACACTGAAGCTTTCTTT.

This chain uses TRBV4-2 with TRBJ2-7; D is possibly TRBD2 (5 bases). Germline CDR1 is LGHNA and CDR2 is YNFKEQ. The V end was cut by 1 base, the J end by 6 bases, with 13 bases between. The CDR3 consists of 14 residues. CDR3 in amino acids: CASSQGGLSGEQYF. CDR3 coding DNA: TGTGCCAGCAGCCAAGGCGGACTGTCGGGCGAGCAGTACTTC.

This chain connects TRBV19 to TRBJ1-2, with TRBD1 identical over 10 bases. The CDR3 has 15 amino acids. Germline V gives CDR1 LNHDA, CDR2 SQIVND (reference sequence). With V trimmed by 7 bases and J by 4 bases, 9 bases remained unmatched. The CDR3 nucleotides read TGTGCCAGTACCGAGACAGGGGGCTACGCCTATGGCTACACCTTC. This encodes CASTETGGYAYGYTF.

The rearrangement links TRBV11-3 to TRBJ2-5; maybe TRBD2 (6 bases). This CDR3 has 15 amino acids. Germline V lookup: CDR1 SGHNT, CDR2 YENEEA. Deletions cut 0 bases from V and 0 bases from J, with 8 bases between. The CDR3 DNA follows: TGTGCCAGCAGCTTAGATGCGGGATACCAAGAGACCCAGTACTTC. Residues: CASSLDAGYQETQYF.

The chain combines TRBV11-3 with TRBJ2-7; TRBD1 agrees at 7 bases. Germline-derived CDR1 and CDR2 are SGHNT and YENEEA. The CDR3 sequence is 14 residues long. The trim removed 10 bases at V and 8 bases at J, leaving 17 bases unmatched. This chain's CDR3 is CATRKGAEGSKQYF. The CDR3 coding sequence is TGTGCCACCCGCAAGGGGGCAGAGGGATCGAAGCAGTACTTC.

This chain links TRBV6-1 with TRBJ2-7, with a tentative D call TRBD1 (5 bases). Germline V gene lookup returns CDR1 MNHNS and CDR2 SASEGT. The CDR3 totals 15 residues. The V gene lost 8 bases and the J gene lost 2 bases, with 19 bases spanning the gap. CDR3 in DNA: TGTGCCAGCTTCCCCCCGCAGGGTCTCCCCTACGAGCAGTACTTC. Amino acids: CASFPPQGLPYEQYF.

The V and J genes are TRBV6-1 and TRBJ2-7; D may be TRBD2 (7 bases). The CDR3 consists of 15 residues. The germline gives CDR1 MNHNS, CDR2 SASEGT. The V end was cut by 1 base, the J end by 2 bases, with 12 bases between. The CDR3 loop is CASSEEVGGAYEQYF. CDR3 sequence (DNA): TGTGCCAGCAGTGAAGAGGTAGGGGGGGCCTACGAGCAGTACTTC.

The chain has TRBV6-5 and TRBJ1-5, with D perhaps matching TRBD1 (5 bases). Germline V gives CDR1 MNHEY, CDR2 SVGAGI. V lost 0 bases and J lost 4, with 10 bases in between. The CDR3 runs 15 residues. In DNA form, the CDR3 reads TGTGCCAGCAGTTACTCGGTCGGGGGTAATCAGCCCCAGCATTTT. Translated: CASSYSVGGNQPQHF.

The V call is TRBV28, the J call TRBJ2-3; 7 bases match TRBD2. With V trimmed by 5 bases and J by 5 bases, 16 bases remained unmatched. The CDR3 is 17 amino acids. Germline CDR1 and CDR2: MDHEN and SYDVKM. Here the CDR3 DNA reads TGTGCCAGCAGTACAGACGACGGGGGGAGTATTGAAGATACGCAGTATTTT. Translation gives CASSTDDGGSIEDTQYF.

This chain connects TRBV18 to TRBJ2-3; 8 nucleotides agree with TRBD1. Looked up from germline, CDR1 is KGHSH and CDR2 is LQKENI. With 4 bases clipped from V and 1 base from J, the junction kept 13 bases outside the gene matches. This CDR3 has 18 amino acids. In nucleotides, the CDR3 is TGTGCCAGCTCACAGTCTACAGGGGGTCCCCGTGGCACAGATACGCAGTATTTT. The encoded protein is CASSQSTGGPRGTDTQYF.

The chain carries TRBV6-5 and TRBJ2-7, with D tentatively TRBD1 (6 bases). Trimming shortened V by 6 bases and J by 8 bases, and 14 bases separated the two germline ends. In germline, CDR1 is MNHEY, CDR2 SVGAGI. This CDR3 spans 12 amino acids. This CDR3 reads CASSPDRNKQYF. CDR3 bases: TGTGCCAGCAGCCCCGACAGGAATAAGCAGTACTTC.

V gene TRBV4-1 combines with J gene TRBJ1-2; TRBD1 matches at 7 bases. V shed 0 bases, J shed 5 bases, and the junction held 9 bases outside the gene matches. The CDR3 runs to 16 residues. Germline loops: CDR1 MGHRA, CDR2 YSYEKL. CDR3 amino acids: CASSQDRVTGLYGYTF. The CDR3 nucleotides are TGCGCCAGCAGCCAAGATCGGGTGACAGGGTTGTATGGCTACACCTTC.

V and J are TRBV29-1 and TRBJ2-1; D unresolved. Germline lookup yields CDR1 SQVTM and CDR2 ANQGSEA. CDR3 size: 13 residues. V lost 4 bases and J lost 4, with 11 bases in between. This chain's CDR3 is CSVGGVQYNEQFF. CDR3 nucleotide sequence: TGCAGCGTTGGCGGAGTTCAATACAATGAGCAGTTCTTC.

The rearrangement uses TRBV29-1 and TRBJ2-5; D is perhaps TRBD2 (7 bases). V lost 2 bases and J lost 9, with 10 bases in between. The CDR3 totals 11 residues. CDR1 is SQVTM, CDR2 ANQGSEA, per germline. The CDR3 DNA sequence: TGCAGCGTTGAATTCGGGGGGCCCCAGTACTTC. It encodes CSVEFGGPQYF.

The chain recombines TRBV18 with TRBJ1-1; D is ambiguous. The germline V gene encodes CDR1 KGHSH and CDR2 LQKENI. The CDR3 is made up of 13 amino acids. V shed 3 bases and J shed 2 bases, with 7 bases lying between them. The CDR3 coding sequence is TGTGCCAGCTCACCGGGCATAAACACTGAAGCTTTCTTT. Its translation is CASSPGINTEAFF.

The chain recombines TRBV7-2 with TRBJ1-1; the D is unclear. This CDR3 is built from 13 residues. Per germline, CDR1 SGHTA and CDR2 FQGNSA. Trimming took off 3 bases at V and 4 bases at J, with 9 bases between the two ends. The DNA of the CDR3 is TGTGCCAGCAGCTTCGGACGGGGCACTGAAGCTTTCTTT. Protein product: CASSFGRGTEAFF.

V gene TRBV27 combines with J gene TRBJ2-1, with 10 nucleotides matching TRBD1. J lost 6 bases, V lost 5 bases, and 10 bases had no gene match. CDR3 length equals 16 residues. CDR1 and CDR2 from the germline V gene are MNHEY and SMNVEV (reference sequence). CDR3 sequence (DNA): TGTGCCAGCAGTAATACCGGGACAGGGGCCCTCAATGAGCAGTTCTTC. Its translation is CASSNTGTGALNEQFF.

This rearrangement joins TRBV6-5 to TRBJ2-1; D is uncertain. The V gene lost 0 bases and the J gene lost 14 bases, with 14 bases spanning the gap. Per the germline V gene, CDR1 is MNHEY and CDR2 is SVGAGI. The length of the CDR3 is 13 residues. The CDR3 nucleotides are TGTGCCAGCAGTTACTCTCCAGGAACCTCCAAGTTCTTC. Encoded protein: CASSYSPGTSKFF.

This chain links TRBV5-6 with TRBJ2-1; D is undetermined. Per germline, CDR1 SGHDT and CDR2 YYEEEE. The CDR3 covers 13 residues. V was trimmed by 0 bases and J by 4 bases, leaving 5 bases between them. CDR3 bases: TGTGCCAGCAGCTTGGTACAGTACAATGAGCAGTTCTTC. As protein: CASSLVQYNEQFF.

The rearrangement joins TRBV5-1 to TRBJ1-5; TRBD1 aligns across 8 bases. The trim removed 4 bases at V and 5 bases at J, leaving 5 bases unmatched. Germline lookup yields CDR1 SGHRS and CDR2 YFSETQ. The CDR3 has 14 residues. CDR3 sequence reads: CASSPGQGDQPQHF. Written as DNA, the CDR3 is TGCGCCAGCAGCCCCGGACAGGGAGATCAGCCCCAGCATTTT.

This chain joins TRBV18 and TRBJ2-5; TRBD1 agrees at 7 bases. Trimming cost V 3 bases and J 4 bases; bases outside gene matches: 5. This CDR3 is built from 14 residues. CDR1 is KGHSH and CDR2 is LQKENI in the germline V gene. The CDR3 DNA reads TGTGCCAGCTCACCTCAGACAGGGAGAGAGACCCAGTACTTC. Encoded protein: CASSPQTGRETQYF.